The 17 T cell receptor beta chains reported below all come from one sample, sequenced in a study of blood T cell repertoires in COVID-19 (dated by TCRdb to 2019 to 2021). The library was prepared using the immunoSEQ multiplex PCR assay. TCRdb's version of the immuneACCESS table is confined to in-frame rearrangements and falls short of the full clone set. An unresolved V gene accounts for under half of the shortfall where checked; the remainder is of unknown origin. A total of 140,000 to 150,000 clones appear in this sample, 75% to 90% of them only once. The top ten clonotypes cover 3.5% to 4% of the sample. The specimen was peripheral blood. The receptors come from a man in his 70s who had recovered from COVID-19.

The V and J genes are TRBV19 and TRBJ1-3; D unclear. CDR1 is LNHDA, CDR2 SQIVND, per germline (reference sequence). V lost 8 bases and J 0 bases, leaving 11 bases between the germline ends. This CDR3 comprises 14 residues. DNA of the CDR3: TGTGCCAGTCTAAGACACACCTCTGGAAACACCATATATTTT. Amino acid sequence: CASLRHTSGNTIYF.

V usage is TRBV7-8 and J usage is TRBJ2-1; 8 bases agree with TRBD1. The CDR3 is made up of 15 amino acids. The V and J ends lost 1 base and 7 bases, in that order; junction bases with no gene match: 6. Germline values: CDR1 SGHVS, CDR2 FQNEAQ. CDR3 protein: CASSLERQGRNEQFF. DNA of the CDR3: TGTGCCAGCAGCTTAGAGAGACAGGGGAGAAATGAGCAGTTCTTC.

This clone appeared once. The gene calls are TRBV3-1 (or the pseudogene TRBV3-2) and TRBJ2-7, with a possible D match to TRBD1 (6 bases). Germline V gene lookup returns CDR1 LGHDT and CDR2 YNNKEL (reference sequence). The ends were cut back, 1 base at V and 1 base at J, with 14 bases in the middle. CDR3 length equals 16 residues. CDR3 protein: CASSQVVAGDSYEQYF. The CDR3, as DNA: TGTGCCAGCAGCCAAGTCGTCGCAGGGGATTCCTACGAGCAGTACTTC.

This chain joins TRBV11-2 and TRBJ2-7; 8 positions agree with TRBD2. The CDR3 loop spans 13 amino acids. Germline-derived CDR1 and CDR2 are SGHAT and FQNNGV. J was trimmed by 6 bases and V by 6 bases; bases with no gene match: 7. As DNA, the CDR3 is TGTGCCAGCAGTTCCCGGGGGGGCGGCGAGCAGTACTTC. Translation: CASSSRGGGEQYF.

J is TRBJ2-7 and V is TRBV6-2 or TRBV6-3; D possibly corresponds to TRBD1 (6 bases). The V end was cut by 7 bases, the J end by 3 bases, with 16 bases between. Germline V gene sequence: CDR1 MNHEY, CDR2 SVGEGT. The CDR3 length is 14 residues. The CDR3 reads CASNPRTAYYEQYF. The DNA of the CDR3 is TGTGCCAGCAACCCGAGGACAGCCTACTACGAGCAGTACTTC.

This sequence joins TRBV7-9 and TRBJ2-1; 9 bases map to TRBD1. V gave up 5 bases and J gave up 0 bases; unmatched junction bases: 14. Germline CDR1 reads SEHNR; CDR2 reads FQNEAQ (reference sequence). The CDR3 has 19 residues. As DNA, the CDR3 is TGTGCCAGCAGCGGACCCGGGACAGGGTTTTCTTTCTCCTACAATGAGCAGTTCTTC. It codes for CASSGPGTGFSFSYNEQFF.

This clone appeared once. This rearrangement joins TRBV13 to TRBJ2-1, with TRBD2 matching 11 bases. The CDR3 totals 17 residues. Losses at the gene ends were 5 bases for V and 7 bases for J; bases not matched to a gene: 13. The germline V gene encodes CDR1 PRHDT and CDR2 FYEKMQ (reference sequence). DNA for the CDR3: TGTGCCAGCAGCCTACTCTTACCGGGACTAGCGGCAAATGAGCAGTTCTTC. Its translation: CASSLLLPGLAANEQFF.

The rearrangement links TRBV18 to TRBJ2-1; D may be TRBD2 (6 bases). CDR1 KGHSH and CDR2 LQKENI come from the germline V gene. The CDR3 totals 16 residues. V was cut by 3 bases and J by 0 bases, with 12 bases left in between. CDR3 amino acids: CASSPSTGVSYNEQFF. The CDR3 DNA sequence: TGTGCCAGCTCACCTTCAACGGGAGTCTCCTACAATGAGCAGTTCTTC.

The chain joins TRBV30 to TRBJ2-7; no clear D gene. Trimming shortened V by 2 bases and J by 3 bases, and 11 bases separated the two germline ends. Per the germline V gene, CDR1 is GTSNPN and CDR2 is SVGIG (reference sequence). This CDR3 spans 13 amino acids. Written as DNA, the CDR3 is TGTGCCTGGAGTTTCGGAAGACTCTACGAGCAGTACTTC. This sequence encodes CAWSFGRLYEQYF.

This chain uses TRBV19 with TRBJ2-2; 14 bases align to TRBD2. In germline, CDR1 is LNHDA, CDR2 SQIVND (reference sequence). V lost 7 bases, J lost 2 bases, and 9 bases stayed unmatched. CDR3 length: 18 residues. The CDR3 DNA sequence: TGTGCCAGTACCATCGGACTAGCGGGAGGTAGAAACACCGGGGAGCTGTTTTTT. Its translation: CASTIGLAGGRNTGELFF.

The chain joins TRBV10-3 to TRBJ2-2; D is unresolved. The V end was cut by 3 bases, the J end by 0 bases, with 8 bases between. CDR3 length: 15 amino acids. Looked up from germline, CDR1 is ENHRY and CDR2 is SYGVKD. The CDR3 region has the DNA TGTGCCATCAGTGAAACGACTCCGAACACCGGGGAGCTGTTTTTT. Translated, it gives CAISETTPNTGELFF.

The chain uses TRBV11-2 and TRBJ1-2; D is ambiguous. CDR1 is SGHAT and CDR2 is FQNNGV in the germline V gene. The CDR3 runs 13 residues. V was pared by 5 bases and J by 7 bases, with 14 bases between. CDR3 in amino acids: CASSPDLGRGYTF. The DNA of the CDR3 is TGTGCCAGCAGCCCGGACTTAGGTCGTGGCTACACCTTC.

The rearrangement uses TRBV18 and TRBJ1-5; 9 bases are shared with TRBD1. The CDR3 contains 17 residues. Germline assignment: CDR1 KGHSH and CDR2 LQKENI. The V segment lost 3 bases and the J segment 2 bases; nucleotides outside the gene matches: 8. The CDR3, as DNA: TGTGCCAGCTCACCCCCCAGCCGGACAGGGGGCAATCAGCCCCAGCATTTT. It specifies CASSPPSRTGGNQPQHF.

The CDR3 here is CAWTNLRGYGYTF. In DNA, the CDR3 is TGTGCCTGGACCAACCTGCGGGGCTATGGCTACACCTTC. The chain carries TRBV30 and TRBJ1-2; D unclear. The CDR3 is 13 amino acids. Trimming removed 4 bases at V and 4 bases at J, with 13 bases between. CDR1 GTSNPN and CDR2 SVGIG come from the germline V gene (reference sequence). Together with reference TRBV30 and TRBJ1-2, the CDR3 gives the full variable domain: SQTIHQWPATLVQPVGSPLSLECTVEGTSNPNLYWYRQAAGRGLQLLFYSVGIGQISSEVPQNLSASRPQDRQFILSSKKLLLSDSGFYLCAWTNLRGYGYTFGSGTRLTVV.

This clone was seen a handful of times. V and J are TRBV30 and TRBJ2-7; D is undetermined. Trimming removed 4 bases at V and 2 bases at J, with 9 bases between. In germline, CDR1 is GTSNPN, CDR2 SVGIG (reference sequence). The CDR3 spans 12 residues. CDR3 coding DNA: TGTGCCTGGAAGAAGCTTACCTACGAGCAGTACTTC. It specifies CAWKKLTYEQYF.

The genes are TRBV21-1 and TRBJ1-6; the DNA was not compared with TRBD1, the D call given in the table. TRBV21-1 is noted as a pseudogene. This CDR3 is built from 14 residues. In nucleotides, the CDR3 is TGTGCCAGCAGCAAAAAAGGGGGTAATTCACCCCTCCACTTT. Protein sequence: CASSKKGGNSPLHF.

The J gene is TRBJ1-2, the V gene TRBV29-1; possible D gene TRBD1, 5 bases. From germline, CDR1 is SQVTM and CDR2 ANQGSEA. V lost 0 bases to trimming and J lost 4 bases, with 12 bases between them. The CDR3 spans 14 residues. The CDR3: CSVEDASGFYGYTF. The CDR3 region has the DNA TGCAGCGTTGAAGACGCCTCAGGGTTCTATGGCTACACCTTC.